This TCR beta chain was documented in a study of blood T cell repertoires in COVID-19. Overall study: Samples representing acute and convalescent COVID-19 were sourced from the United States, Italy and Spain. PBMCs, B-cell-depleted T cells, or T cells were the source of the cDNA or gDNA that made up the material.

The germline CDR1 and CDR2 sequences are GTSNPN and SVGIG (reference sequence). The length of the CDR3 is 13 residues. V was trimmed by 1 base and J by 7 bases, leaving 11 bases between them. The protocol was immunoSEQ multiplex PCR, while the TCRdb copy is restricted to in-frame clones and leaves out a portion. This sample carries about 370,000 clones, about 87% of them seen once, and the ten largest clones take 10%. Enrollment of patients from Seattle took place during active infection, with longitudinal follow-up. This chain connects TRBV30 to TRBJ1-5, with D uncertain. This clonotype originated in a woman aged 25 to 45 with COVID-19, enrolled during active disease. Sequencing was done on a sample of peripheral blood. CDR3 in amino acids: CAWSDGVGQPQHF. CDR3 sequence (DNA): TGTGCCTGGAGTGACGGGGTTGGGCAGCCCCAGCATTTT.